This TCR beta chain was identified during a study of cytomegalovirus exposure and HLA in healthy donors (dated by TCRdb to the late 2010s). With respect to the entire study: In an earlier analysis of approximately 640 of the donors, about 270 Gb of sequence data and 117 million unique TCR beta sequences from about 179 million T cells were reported. The study was designed to test whether signatures of past pathogen exposure could be identified by cataloging public T cell receptors. A later analysis re-analyzed previously published TCR beta repertoires from 650 to 800 donors and added high-resolution HLA genotyping to study TCR occurrence patterns. Among some 410 genotyped donors of the cohort, an average of about 220,000 unique TCR beta nucleotide sequences was sequenced per donor, of which 15% to 20% were non-productive. Every repertoire in the discovery cohort had been generated on one and the same sequencing platform. Because of strong linkage in the cohort, four or five DR-DQ haplotypes were treated as single units for association and clustering. HLA typing covered class I and class II loci at four-digit resolution. The study combined high-throughput TCR immunosequencing, statistical association of individual TCRs with disease status, and machine learning to predict cytomegalovirus infection status. An earlier analysis of 500 to 650 of the donors applied high-throughput TCR beta sequencing to assess whether each TCR beta V gene segment acted as functional or pseudogenic. Typing coverage differed by locus: A, B, C, DRB1 and DQB1 were typed in about 629-640 donors, DQA1 in 522, DPA1 in around 610, and DPB1 in 450 to 480. The later analysis used no new phenotypic data to find candidate immune exposures, relying instead on TCR beta sequences and their occurrence across donors. Around 300 gigabases of sequencing data and around 87 million unique TCR sequences were included in an early release covering 550 to 650 HLA-typed donors. Among the roughly 390 genotyped donors, around 81% belonged to the genetic ancestry cluster associated with self-reported Caucasian donors. A later genetic analysis used genome-wide SNP genotypes for about three fifths of the 666 donors, treating that subset as a discovery cohort. The study profiled the T cell repertoires of 500 to 800 subjects by immunosequencing and related them to cytomegalovirus serostatus. Along with the approximately 620-subject first cohort, a separate validation cohort of over a hundred different subjects was used. Donor age, sex, ethnicity and CMV serostatus were compiled alongside the repertoire data. The study at large found these results: V-gene and J-gene trimming of TCR beta chains was associated with a missense DCLRE1C variant in a later genetic analysis, and the association was replicated in an independent cohort. In a later analysis, the rate of TCR association differed among HLA loci, with DRB1 alleles having the most associated TCRs and HLA-C alleles having the fewest. Linkage disequilibrium might explain the correlated functional status among segregating V segments, but an unknown experimental factor could not be ruled out. In this cohort, only TCR beta chains were sequenced, and detectable features were limited by the absence of alpha or paired-chain data. A further reported finding was that TCR beta sequences accurately predicted the HLA-A and HLA-B alleles for most subjects in the first cohort. About 17 rarely observed V segments, including chromosome 9 orphons, were excluded from the earlier analysis of some 590 of the donors because counts were too low. Three of the identified cytomegalovirus-associated TCR beta chains were confirmed in vitro to be specific for cytomegalovirus antigens. An earlier analysis of some 560 of the donors showed that most TCR beta V segments appeared in productive rearrangements either about 87% or about 30% of the time, which broadly matched IMGT annotations. When HLA alleles, especially DR and DQ, strongly co-occurred, attributing TCR associations to individual alleles was difficult. The study gave a list of about 150 TCR beta chains associated with cytomegalovirus. According to the authors, the approach could potentially be generalized to other disease states and immunological phenotypes. Because HLA typing was missing for some donors at each locus, association tests included only the typed subset. Several of the top co-occurrence clusters appeared to be linked to parvovirus B19, influenza, CMV and Epstein-Barr virus, according to a later analysis. Some IMGT-functional V segments, including TRBV6-2 and TRBV6-3, could not be told apart with the 87-base-pair reads, so those segments were excluded. According to a later analysis, most CMV-associated TCR beta chains appeared to be HLA-restricted, and the HLA associations seemed to be driven largely by CMV exposure. Immune exposure information for the cohort was limited to CMV serostatus. Cytomegalovirus status was reported to be diagnosed by the classifier with high specificity and sensitivity in both the original and validation cohorts. In a later genetic analysis, fewer N-insertions in productive TCRs were reported among donors in an Asian-associated ancestry cluster than the approximately 710-donor mean. Roughly uniform sequencing depth across donors was assumed in presence/absence analyses, although this assumption may not hold. Specific HLA alleles were associated with roughly 16,000 TCR beta sequences at a false discovery rate of 0.05 in a later analysis. A group of highly shared sequence variants was considered likely to be a technical artifact of the sequencing pipeline. Most TCR sequences were seen in very few donors, while some public TCRs were found in many individuals. In a later analysis, HLA-associated TCR beta chains showed more clonal expansion and lower generation probabilities than non-associated chains that were equally common.

The method was the immunoSEQ multiplex PCR assay. A mixture of 60 forward primers for TCR Vbeta segments and 13 reverse primers for TCR Jbeta segments was used in the multiplex PCR. A multiplex PCR assay on genomic DNA amplified the CDR3 region of rearranged TCR beta genes. The Illumina HiSeq System was used to sequence the amplified TCR beta libraries as 87-base-pair reads. In the authors' own workflow: A later analysis counted tens of millions of unique TCR beta chains across the 700 or so repertoires, and 10 million to 12 million of these chains were shared by at least two donors. To remove PCR and sequencing errors, raw reads were error-corrected and collapsed into unique sequences using a nearest-neighbor algorithm that merged closely related sequences. To assign V, D and J gene segments, CDR3 sequences were aligned to IMGT reference sequences. For a sequence to be retained, a match of at least six nucleotides to both a V gene segment and a J gene segment was required. Rearrangements were called productive when the CDR3 lacked stop codons and stayed in frame with V and J; all others were non-productive. CDR3 was defined according to IMGT convention as the region running from the second conserved V-encoded cysteine to the conserved J-encoded phenylalanine. The earlier analysis of roughly 590 of the donors excluded sequences that lacked an unambiguous match to a single V gene segment. In an earlier analysis of 500 to 750 of the donors, V segments were called functional above 56.7% productive rearrangements and were called segregating when the between-donor standard deviation exceeded 5%. To diagnose cytomegalovirus status from the catalog of TCR beta chain sequences, a statistical classification framework was built. A later analysis assigned V and J genes by comparing TCR nucleotide sequences with IMGT/GENE-DB human TR gene sequences. In a later analysis, CDR3 sequences and most-parsimonious VDJ recombination scenarios were assigned using the TCRdist pipeline. In a later analysis, every TCR beta chain was defined by the combination of its CDR3 amino acid sequence and its V-gene family, and reads without a unique V-gene family were dropped. In a later analysis, 450 to 600 highly shared, low-generation-probability nucleotide sequences were removed to address suspected cross-contamination and a sequencing artifact. In a later analysis, a clonal expansion index was calculated for each public chain from normalized within-repertoire ranks of inferred template counts. In a later analysis, generation probabilities were computed using a VDJ recombination model fitted to out-of-frame rearrangements, and the results were checked against IGoR. In a later analysis, hypergeometric tests were used to score TCR-TCR, TCR-HLA and TCR-CMV co-occurrence, with a repertoire-size bias correction applied to TCR pairs. In a later analysis, false discovery rates were estimated by permuting HLA or CMV assignments 20 times. In a later analysis, co-occurring TCRs were grouped with DBSCAN, and TCRdist sequence similarity was added when clustering was performed within HLA-allele-positive subsets. Co-occurrence clustering excluded repertoires with fewer than 30,000 or more than 120,000 public chains, plus five with anomalous nucleotide sharing. As stored in TCRdb, this immuneACCESS dataset retains in-frame rearrangements with V and J assigned. A fraction of the clones does not appear; measured against another copy, unresolved V genes explain less than half of the discrepancy, and the remainder lacks a known reason. That table supplies the V and J calls and clone size; D and trimming were determined from the DNA. In this sample the table shows 150,000 to 200,000 clones, roughly 80% of which occur a single time. The ten largest clones take up around 0.24% of the sample.

In the germline V gene (reference sequence), CDR1 corresponds to MNHEY and CDR2 to SMNVEV. Germline trimming amounts to 5 bases on V and 5 bases on J, with 14 as the count of junction bases outside the gene matches. Taken from cysteine to phenylalanine, the CDR3 has 17 residues. Just CDR3 DNA is preserved here, 51 bases in frame from base 1. The cohort was made up of 650 to 700 healthy bone marrow donors. Cohort members were all nominally healthy when sampled, although unrecorded immune exposures were likely present. The donor tested CMV seronegative, placing the donor among the 350 to 400 seronegative members of the cohort. A peripheral blood sample was provided by each donor, and peripheral blood mononuclear cells were used for TCR beta sequencing. The Qiagen DNeasy Blood Extraction Kit was used to extract genomic DNA from the blood cell samples. This clone was detected only once. The clone's antigen remains unknown. No clone much larger than this one lies a single base away; base qualities are absent.

The sequence derives from a boy younger than 18 in good health and CMV-seronegative. The source material was PBMCs. This chain is built from TRBV27 and TRBJ2-3; 9 of the junction bases match TRBD2. The sequenced DNA is TGTGCCAGCAGTCCCATCCCCCGCGGGGGGGCAGGAGATACGCAGTATTTT. Translated, it reads CASSPIPRGGAGDTQYF.